Presented here are 6 T cell receptor beta chains from one specimen sequenced in a study of T cell repertoires in cytomegalovirus infection. MiXCR, run by TCRdb on the reads, gives a single entry per CDR3 protein. The data show about 460,000 distinct CDR3 sequences, with approximately 11% seen just once and about 10% held by the top ten. Specimen: PBMCs. Receptors were obtained from a human donor in good health (CMV status not recorded). Some clones in this sample may be carry-over from other donors' samples.

This chain links TRBV20-1 with TRBJ2-7; D is uncertain. Germline assignment: CDR1 DFQATT and CDR2 SNEGSKA (reference sequence). The CDR3 has 15 amino acids. V was shortened by 0 bases and J by 0 bases, with 12 bases between the two germline ends. CDR3 amino acids: CSAREPSRSSYEQYF. Written as DNA, the CDR3 is TGCAGTGCTAGAGAACCTTCAAGAAGCTCCTACGAGCAGTACTTC.

This clonotype was recorded many times. The chain carries TRBV2 and TRBJ1-2; D ambiguous. Germline CDR1 is SNHLY and CDR2 is FYNNEI. V was trimmed by 6 bases and J by 8 bases, leaving 16 bases between them. The CDR3 sequence is 13 residues long. The CDR3 here is CASRLGLGYGYTF. Here the CDR3 DNA reads TGTGCCAGCAGGTTGGGTTTGGGTTACGGCTACACCTTC.

This clonotype was observed once. The rearrangement uses TRBV27 and TRBJ1-1, with D unresolved. V was pared by 3 bases and J by 6 bases, with 11 bases between. The CDR3 is 13 amino acids. The germline CDR1 and CDR2 sequences are MNHEY and SMNVEV (reference sequence). Here the CDR3 reads CASSFRREAEAFF. Written as DNA, the CDR3 is TGTGCCAGCAGTTTCCGTCGCGAGGCTGAAGCTTTCTTT.

The chain recombines TRBV2 with TRBJ1-5; 7 bases line up with TRBD1. The CDR3 loop spans 13 amino acids. The germline V gene has CDR1 SNHLY and CDR2 FYNNEI. With V trimmed by 6 bases and J by 7 bases, 6 bases remained unmatched. CDR3 in DNA: TGTGCCAGCAGCCTCCCACAGGGGCAGCCCCAGCATTTT. Translating gives CASSLPQGQPQHF. Supplemented by reference TRBV2 and TRBJ1-5, the full variable domain reads EPEVTQTPSHQVTQMGQEVILRCVPISNHLYFYWYRQILGQKVEFLVSFYNNEISEKSEIFDDQFSVERPDGSNFTLKIRSTKLEDSAMYFCASSLPQGQPQHFGDGTRLSIL.

There are a few counts of this clonotype. This chain joins TRBV20-1 and TRBJ2-5; no reliable D call. CDR1 and CDR2 from the germline V gene are DFQATT and SNEGSKA (reference sequence). The CDR3 loop spans 11 amino acids. Trimming shortened V by 1 base and J by 1 base, and 1 base separated the two germline ends. The CDR3 DNA reads as TGCAGTGCTAGAGCCCAAGAGACCCAGTACTTC. Protein product: CSARAQETQYF.

This chain connects TRBV9 to TRBJ1-3; D uncertain. Germline V gene lookup returns CDR1 SGDLS and CDR2 YYNGEE. This CDR3 is 14 amino acids long. V was pared by 2 bases and J by 4 bases, with 10 bases between. The CDR3 here is CASSVQAAGNTIYF. The CDR3 DNA sequence: TGTGCCAGCAGCGTTCAGGCGGCAGGAAACACCATATATTTT.